These 21 T cell receptor beta chains were all obtained from the same sample, sequenced in a study of blood T cell repertoires in COVID-19. Generated by immunoSEQ multiplex PCR, the TCRdb table keeps only in-frame clones and is missing some. The sample has about 170,000 clones; 80% to 90% are singletons. Specimen: peripheral blood. These receptors originate from a woman aged 55-70 years with COVID-19, enrolled during active disease.

The chain has TRBV10-3 and TRBJ2-1; D not certain. The length of the CDR3 is 12 residues. Germline values: CDR1 ENHRY, CDR2 SYGVKD. Trimming removed 10 bases from V and 8 bases from J, with 15 bases in between. The DNA for the CDR3 is TGTGCCAGCTCACACCCTGAGGATGAGCAGTTCTTC. This encodes CASSHPEDEQFF.

The chain combines TRBV7-8 with TRBJ2-1; D not certain. V lost 7 bases and J 0 bases, leaving 10 bases between the germline ends. This CDR3 has 14 residues. The germline gives CDR1 SGHVS, CDR2 FQNEAQ. For the CDR3, the DNA is TGTGCCAGCACCAAAACTGGCTCCTACAATGAGCAGTTCTTC. Translating it yields CASTKTGSYNEQFF.

V usage is TRBV11-1 and J usage is TRBJ1-1, with D possibly being TRBD1 (5 bases). This CDR3 has 16 residues. The germline V and J ends were trimmed by 0 bases and 4 bases, with 15 bases remaining between them. Germline V gene lookup returns CDR1 SGHAT and CDR2 FQDESV (reference sequence). For the CDR3, the DNA is TGTGCCAGCAGCTTAGCGTCGGGAGGGGTCGGCACTGAAGCTTTCTTT. Residues: CASSLASGGVGTEAFF.

This chain's CDR3 is CASSLGASTYEQYF. The CDR3 DNA is TGTGCCAGCAGCTTAGGGGCCTCCACCTACGAGCAGTACTTC. The chain employs TRBV7-2 and TRBJ2-7; D not resolved. The germline V and J ends were trimmed by 1 base and 2 bases, with 9 bases remaining between them. This CDR3 is 14 amino acids long. Germline CDR1 and CDR2: SGHTA and FQGNSA.

The chain is built from TRBV28 and TRBJ2-7, with 11 bases identical to TRBD2. The CDR3 contains 15 residues. Germline V lookup: CDR1 MDHEN, CDR2 SYDVKM. Unmatched junction bases numbered 13, after V lost 8 bases and J lost 7 bases. The CDR3 region is CASVISGRAAGEQYF. CDR3 coding DNA: TGTGCCAGCGTCATTAGCGGGAGGGCGGCCGGGGAGCAGTACTTC.

This chain joins TRBV11-3 and TRBJ2-5; TRBD1 matches 7 bases. Trimming at V came to 1 base and at J to 2 bases, leaving 4 bases not matched to a gene. Germline V lookup: CDR1 SGHNT, CDR2 YENEEA. This CDR3 region has 15 residues. Written as DNA, the CDR3 is TGTGCCAGCAGCTTAGTCGGGACAGCTCAAGAGACCCAGTACTTC. Translation gives CASSLVGTAQETQYF.

The chain is built from TRBV29-1 and TRBJ2-5; D unclear. V lost 4 bases, J lost 5 bases, and 14 bases lay in between. The CDR3 extends over 13 amino acids. Germline CDR1 reads SQVTM; CDR2 reads ANQGSEA. The DNA for the CDR3 is TGCAGCGTTGCTGTCAGTCCCTCGGAGACCCAGTACTTC. Translated, it gives CSVAVSPSETQYF.

The chain carries TRBV7-9 and TRBJ1-1; no clear D. CDR3 length: 14 amino acids. With 5 bases removed from V and 4 bases from J, the gap between germline ends came to 14 bases. Germline lookup yields CDR1 SEHNR and CDR2 FQNEAQ (reference sequence). The CDR3 DNA sequence: TGTGCCAGCAGCCCCACCCTCCGGGGCACTGAAGCTTTCTTT. As protein: CASSPTLRGTEAFF.

The chain employs TRBV28 and TRBJ1-2; D is perhaps TRBD1 (6 bases). Trimming took off 10 bases at V and 6 bases at J, with 18 bases between the two ends. The CDR3 length is 13 residues. Germline assignment: CDR1 MDHEN and CDR2 SYDVKM. CDR3 DNA sequence: TGTGCCACCGGGGGGGGCGCAAGGGATGGCTACACCTTC. It is translated as CATGGGARDGYTF.

This chain connects TRBV7-6 to TRBJ2-2, with 7 bases aligning to TRBD1. Trimming at V came to 1 base and at J to 2 bases, leaving 4 bases not matched to a gene. The CDR3 runs 16 residues. Germline-derived CDR1 and CDR2 are SGHVS and FNYEAQ. CDR3: CASSLEAGGNTGELFF. CDR3 coding DNA: TGTGCCAGCAGCTTAGAGGCAGGGGGTAACACCGGGGAGCTGTTTTTT.

V gene TRBV12-5 combines with J gene TRBJ1-4; possibly TRBD1 for D (6 bases). The CDR3 runs 18 residues. V gave up 0 bases and J gave up 0 bases, with 14 bases separating them. Germline V gene data show CDR1 as LGHNT and CDR2 as FRNRAP. CDR3 in amino acids: CASGLVLSTGATNEKLFF. DNA of the CDR3: TGTGCTAGTGGTTTGGTCCTTTCGACAGGTGCAACTAATGAAAAACTGTTTTTT.

The V call is TRBV6-2 or TRBV6-3, the J call TRBJ2-7; a weak D match, TRBD2 (5 bases). Trimming took 2 bases from V and 5 from J, leaving 16 bases between them. Per germline, CDR1 MNHEY and CDR2 SVGEGT. This CDR3 comprises 15 residues. This chain's CDR3 is CASSYGLAQLNEQYF. Here the CDR3 DNA reads TGTGCCAGCAGTTACGGACTGGCGCAGTTGAACGAGCAGTACTTC.

This chain connects TRBV6-2 or TRBV6-3 to TRBJ2-7, with D uncertain. The CDR3 runs to 16 residues. Trimming left V 2 bases short and J 0 bases short, with 14 bases between. Germline V gene data show CDR1 as MNHEY and CDR2 as SVGEGT. This chain's CDR3 is CASSYEFRPSSYEQYF. The CDR3 nucleotides read TGTGCCAGCAGTTACGAGTTTCGTCCAAGCTCCTACGAGCAGTACTTC.

The chain is built from TRBV19 and TRBJ2-1; D gene unclear. V was trimmed by 1 base and J by 9 bases, leaving 25 bases between them. The CDR3 has 18 residues. Germline V gene lookup returns CDR1 LNHDA and CDR2 SQIVND (reference sequence). Here the CDR3 reads CASSIGPATRRGFGEQFF. The CDR3 DNA reads TGTGCCAGTAGTATAGGCCCCGCGACCCGCCGCGGTTTCGGTGAGCAGTTCTTC.

The CDR3 spells CASSPGTSGIYEQYF. The CDR3 bases are TGTGCCAGCAGCCCCGGGACTAGCGGGATATACGAGCAGTACTTC. This chain links TRBV5-4 with TRBJ2-7, with 13 bases identical to TRBD2. The CDR3 has 15 residues. J was trimmed by 4 bases and V by 4 bases; bases with no gene match: 5. Germline V gene sequence: CDR1 SGHNT, CDR2 YYREEE (reference sequence).

V usage is TRBV6-5 and J usage is TRBJ1-6; no clear D. Per the germline V gene, CDR1 is MNHEY and CDR2 is SVGAGI. The length of the CDR3 is 13 residues. The V end was cut by 6 bases, the J end by 7 bases, with 10 bases between. The CDR3 DNA reads as TGTGCCAGCAGCGGTCGTTCAAATTCACCCCTCCACTTT. Translated: CASSGRSNSPLHF.

This chain links TRBV3-1 (or the pseudogene TRBV3-2) with TRBJ1-4, with no clear D. V dropped 5 bases and J dropped 0 bases, with 7 bases sitting between them. Germline values: CDR1 LGHDT, CDR2 YNNKEL (reference sequence). CDR3 size: 14 residues. Written as DNA, the CDR3 is TGTGCCAGCAGCACTCGATCAACTAATGAAAAACTGTTTTTT. Amino acid sequence: CASSTRSTNEKLFF.

This chain connects TRBV5-1 to TRBJ2-1; 15 nucleotides agree with TRBD2. Losses at the gene ends were 4 bases for V and 4 bases for J; bases not matched to a gene: 24. Germline lookup yields CDR1 SGHRS and CDR2 YFSETQ. The CDR3 totals 23 residues. The CDR3 DNA reads as TGCGCCAGCAGCCTGCCGGGACTAGCGGGAGGCCGCAGGAAGGGCCAGGCGTACAATGAGCAGTTCTTC. Translated, it gives CASSLPGLAGGRRKGQAYNEQFF. Looking up the rest from reference TRBV5-1 and TRBJ2-1 gives the full variable domain: KAGVTQTPRYLIKTRGQQVTLSCSPISGHRSVSWYQQTPGQGLQFLFEYFSETQRNKGNFPGRFSGRQFSNSRSEMNVSTLELGDSALYLCASSLPGLAGGRRKGQAYNEQFFGPGTRLTVL.

This sequence joins TRBV9 and TRBJ2-1; possibly TRBD2 for D (6 bases). The V end was cut by 6 bases, the J end by 3 bases, with 16 bases between. Germline CDR1 SGDLS, CDR2 YYNGEE. The CDR3 has 15 residues. The CDR3 nucleotides read TGTGCCAGCACAGAGGAGGGTTTTAACTACAATGAGCAGTTCTTC. It encodes CASTEEGFNYNEQFF.

This chain joins TRBV6-6 and TRBJ2-1; TRBD2 matches at 13 bases. This CDR3 contains 15 residues. J lost 4 bases, V lost 5 bases, and 2 bases had no gene match. The V gene's germline CDR1 is MNHNY and CDR2 SVGAGI (reference sequence). CDR3 amino acids: CASSGLAGAYNEQFF. The CDR3 bases are TGTGCCAGCAGTGGACTAGCGGGAGCTTACAATGAGCAGTTCTTC.

This chain joins TRBV18 and TRBJ2-7; D might be TRBD1 (5 bases). The germline V gene has CDR1 KGHSH and CDR2 LQKENI. CDR3 length: 15 amino acids. Deletions cut 3 bases from V and 0 bases from J, with 12 bases between. DNA for the CDR3: TGTGCCAGCTCACCCTACCCGACAGTCTCCTACGAGCAGTACTTC. It encodes CASSPYPTVSYEQYF.